This is a list of T cell receptor beta chains from one sample in a study of Graves' ophthalmopathy and Graves' hyperthyroidism. TCRdb re-derived calls from the multiplex PCR reads in MiXCR, one entry per CDR3 protein. This table has some 520,000 distinct CDR3 sequences, roughly 14% appearing once. Sequencing used blood. These receptors were obtained from a woman in her 30s with Graves' ophthalmopathy. Each CDR3 is given with its conserved first and last residue. D genes are given only for firm matches. The size of a clone is reported for some rows only, either as once, few or many, or as a class for expanded clones.

D	V	size	J	CDR3	DNA
TRBD2	TRBV7-9	many	TRBJ2-7	CASSLGGTSGIVYEQYF	TGTGCCAGCAGCTTAGGGGGGACTAGCGGGATCGTCTACGAGCAGTACTTC
-	TRBV27	many	TRBJ1-1	CASTSLPNTEAFF	TGTGCCAGCACCTCTTTGCCGAACACTGAAGCTTTCTTT
-	TRBV6-1	many	TRBJ1-3	CASSEVGISGNTIYF	TGTGCCAGCAGTGAAGTGGGAATATCTGGAAACACCATATATTTT
-	TRBV27	many	TRBJ1-6	CASSFRAERGNSPLHF	TGTGCCAGCAGTTTTAGGGCAGAGAGGGGAAATTCACCCCTCCACTTT
-	TRBV7-6	many	TRBJ2-7	CASSLEGSPYEQYF	TGTGCCAGCAGCCTAGAGGGTTCTCCCTACGAGCAGTACTTC
-	TRBV12-3/TRBV12-4	-	TRBJ2-5	CASSWGFGGETQYF	TGTGCCAGCAGTTGGGGGTTTGGGGGAGAGACCCAGTACTTC
-	TRBV12-3/TRBV12-4	-	TRBJ1-2	CATKDGQRGGYTF	TGTGCCACTAAGGATGGACAGAGAGGGGGCTACACCTTC
-	TRBV3-1	many	TRBJ1-5	CASSQGEQPQHF	TGTGCCAGCAGCCAGGGTGAGCAGCCCCAGCATTTT
TRBD2	TRBV7-2	-	TRBJ2-5	CASSLGSSGPQETQYF	TGTGCCAGCAGCTTAGGGTCTAGCGGACCACAAGAGACCCAGTACTTC
TRBD2	TRBV15	-	TRBJ2-7	CATSRGSGGTYEQHF	TGTGCCACCAGCAGAGGTAGCGGGGGAACCTACGAGCAGCACTTC
TRBD2	TRBV6-1	few	TRBJ2-7	CASIRLAGGASYEQYF	TGTGCCAGCATCCGTCTAGCGGGAGGGGCCTCCTACGAGCAGTACTTC
TRBD1	TRBV12-3/TRBV12-4	many	TRBJ1-3	CASREGQGNTIYF	TGTGCCAGCAGAGAGGGACAGGGGAACACCATATATTTT
TRBD2	TRBV5-1	few	TRBJ2-7	CASSFQRESYEQYF	TGCGCCAGCAGCTTTCAGCGGGAGTCCTACGAGCAGTACTTC
TRBD1	TRBV3-1	many	TRBJ1-1	CASSQAQGGKAFF	TGTGCCAGCAGCCAAGCCCAGGGGGGTAAAGCTTTCTTT
TRBD1	TRBV5-1	few	TRBJ2-7	CASSPRGTEAYEQYF	TGCGCCAGCAGCCCGAGGGGGACAGAAGCCTACGAGCAGTACTTC
-	TRBV5-1	few	TRBJ2-7	CASSAGGSEQYF	TGCGCCAGCAGCGCCGGAGGGAGCGAGCAGTACTTC
TRBD1	TRBV20-1	few	TRBJ1-1	CSARTGWTNTEAFF	TGCAGTGCTAGGACAGGGTGGACGAACACTGAAGCTTTCTTT